This paragraph reports one TCR beta chain. The antigen is undetermined. TRB rearrangements spanning V, D and J were amplified using mixed TRB-A/B primers. TCRdb re-derived calls from the multiplex PCR reads in MiXCR, one entry per CDR3 protein. Among around 10,000 distinct CDR3 sequences listed, around 40% were seen once. The sample originates from a study of T cell repertoires in aging, cancer and after chemotherapy. Study in general: Around 8.8 million TCR reads made up the full dataset.

Peripheral blood genomic DNA, not sorted cells or RNA, was the template. J lost 4 bases, V lost 4 bases, and 6 bases had no gene match. Germline V gene lookup returns CDR1 KGHDR and CDR2 SFDVKD. The CDR3 has 17 residues. Study-level points and caveats: Median generation probability rose over the chemotherapy interval in each cancer cohort, suggesting rebound thymic output.

The clonotype comes from a human donor in good health. The sample was blood. V gene TRBV24-1 combines with J gene TRBJ2-2; 12 bases fit TRBD1. CDR3 amino acids: CATSDSPGQGATGELFF. In DNA form, the CDR3 reads TGTGCCACCAGTGACTCACCGGGACAGGGGGCCACCGGGGAGCTGTTTTTT.